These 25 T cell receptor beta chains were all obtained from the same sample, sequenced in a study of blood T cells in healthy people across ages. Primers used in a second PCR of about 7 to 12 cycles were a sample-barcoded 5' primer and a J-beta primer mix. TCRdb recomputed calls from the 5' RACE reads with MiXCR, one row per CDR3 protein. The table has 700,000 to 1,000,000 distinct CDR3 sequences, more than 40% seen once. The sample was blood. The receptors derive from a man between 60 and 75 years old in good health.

This chain's CDR3 is CASSQAGTGTNEQFF. The CDR3 DNA sequence: TGTGCCAGCAGCCAAGCTGGGACAGGGACCAATGAGCAGTTCTTC. The V call is TRBV3-1, the J call TRBJ2-1; 9 bases are shared with TRBD1. With 1 base clipped from V and 6 bases from J, the junction kept 4 bases outside the gene matches. The CDR3 has 15 residues. Germline V gene sequence: CDR1 LGHDT, CDR2 YNNKEL (reference sequence).

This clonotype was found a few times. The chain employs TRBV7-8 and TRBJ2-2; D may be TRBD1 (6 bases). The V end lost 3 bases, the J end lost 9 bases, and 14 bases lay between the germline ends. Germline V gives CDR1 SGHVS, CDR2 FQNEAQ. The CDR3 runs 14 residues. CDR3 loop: CASSFLTGRWELFF. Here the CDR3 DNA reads TGTGCCAGCAGCTTCCTTACAGGGAGATGGGAGCTGTTTTTT.

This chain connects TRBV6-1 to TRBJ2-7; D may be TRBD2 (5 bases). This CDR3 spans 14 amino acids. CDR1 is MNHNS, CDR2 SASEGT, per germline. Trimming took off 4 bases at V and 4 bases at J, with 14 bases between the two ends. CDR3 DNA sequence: TGTGCCAGCAGTGTCGGGGTCGGGTGGTACGAGCAGTACTTC. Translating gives CASSVGVGWYEQYF.

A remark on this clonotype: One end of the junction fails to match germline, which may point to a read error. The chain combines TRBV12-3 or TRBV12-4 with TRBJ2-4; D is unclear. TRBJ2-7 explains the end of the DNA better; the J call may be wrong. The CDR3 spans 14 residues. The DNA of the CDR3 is TGTGCCAGCAGGTTAGTTGGGATCCCTGCCGAGCAGTACTTC. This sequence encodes CASRLVGIPAEQYF.

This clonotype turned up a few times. This chain's CDR3 is CASSISDTEAFF. CDR3 in DNA: TGCGCCAGCAGTATTAGTGACACTGAAGCTTTCTTT. V and J are TRBV10-2 and TRBJ1-1; D gene unclear. The CDR3 loop spans 12 amino acids. CDR1 is WSHSY and CDR2 is SAAADI in the germline V gene. V lost 5 bases to trimming and J lost 3 bases, with 7 bases between them.

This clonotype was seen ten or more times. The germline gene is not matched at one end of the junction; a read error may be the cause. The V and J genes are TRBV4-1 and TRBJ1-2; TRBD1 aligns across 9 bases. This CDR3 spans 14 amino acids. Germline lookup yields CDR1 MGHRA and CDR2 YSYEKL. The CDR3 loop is CASSQGQGIYGYTF. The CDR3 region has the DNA TGTGCCAGCTCACAAGGACAGGGGATCTATGGCTACACCTTC.

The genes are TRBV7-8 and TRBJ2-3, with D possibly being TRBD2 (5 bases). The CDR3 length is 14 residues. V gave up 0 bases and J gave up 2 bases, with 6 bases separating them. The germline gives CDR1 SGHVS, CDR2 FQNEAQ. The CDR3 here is CASSLARATDTQYF. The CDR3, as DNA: TGTGCCAGCAGCTTAGCGAGGGCCACAGATACGCAGTATTTT.

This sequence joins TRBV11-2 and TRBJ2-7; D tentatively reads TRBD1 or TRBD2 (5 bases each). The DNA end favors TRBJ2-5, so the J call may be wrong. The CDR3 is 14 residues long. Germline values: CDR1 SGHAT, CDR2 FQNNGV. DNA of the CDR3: TGTGCCAGCAGCTTGAGGGGTCTACGGGAGACCCAGTACTTC. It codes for CASSLRGLRETQYF.

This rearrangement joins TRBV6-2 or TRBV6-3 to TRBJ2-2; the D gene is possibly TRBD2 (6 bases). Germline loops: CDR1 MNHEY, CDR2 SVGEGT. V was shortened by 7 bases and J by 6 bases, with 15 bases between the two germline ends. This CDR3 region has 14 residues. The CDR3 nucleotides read TGTGCCAGCATTAGGTACAGCGGGTCCGGGGAGCTGTTTTTT. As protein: CASIRYSGSGELFF.

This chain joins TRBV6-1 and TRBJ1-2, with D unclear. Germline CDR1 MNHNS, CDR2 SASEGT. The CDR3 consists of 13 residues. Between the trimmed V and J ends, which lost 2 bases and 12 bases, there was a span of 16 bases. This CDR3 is CASSEKGPRGNTF. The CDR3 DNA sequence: TGTGCCAGCAGTGAAAAGGGCCCACGAGGGAACACCTTC.

The DNA for the CDR3 is TGCGCCAGCAGCACTAGCGGGGGCTCGTTGGAGCAGTACTTC. Its translation: CASSTSGGSLEQYF. This rearrangement joins TRBV5-1 to TRBJ2-7; 11 nucleotides line up with TRBD2. The J segment lost 7 bases and the V segment lost 4 bases, leaving 7 bases of the junction unmatched. In germline, CDR1 is SGHRS, CDR2 YFSETQ. The CDR3 contains 14 residues.

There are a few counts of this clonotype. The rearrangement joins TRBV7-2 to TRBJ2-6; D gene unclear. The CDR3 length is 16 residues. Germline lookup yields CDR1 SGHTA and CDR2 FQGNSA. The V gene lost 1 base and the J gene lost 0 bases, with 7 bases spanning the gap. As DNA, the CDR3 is TGTGCCAGCAGCTTAGGCCACAGCTCTGGGGCCAACGTCCTGACTTTC. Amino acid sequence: CASSLGHSSGANVLTF.

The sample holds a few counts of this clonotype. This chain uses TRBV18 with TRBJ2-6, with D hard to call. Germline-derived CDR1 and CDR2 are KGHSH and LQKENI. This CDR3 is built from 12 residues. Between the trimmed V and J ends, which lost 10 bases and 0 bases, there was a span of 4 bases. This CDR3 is CATNSGANVLTF. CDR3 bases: TGTGCCACCAACTCTGGGGCCAACGTCCTGACTTTC.

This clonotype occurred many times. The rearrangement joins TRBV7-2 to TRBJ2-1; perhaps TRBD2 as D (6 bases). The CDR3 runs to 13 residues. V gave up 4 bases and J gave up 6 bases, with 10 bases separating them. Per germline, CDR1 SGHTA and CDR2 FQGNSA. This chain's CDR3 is CASSSRRGNEQFF. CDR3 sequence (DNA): TGTGCCAGCAGCTCCCGGCGGGGCAATGAGCAGTTCTTC.

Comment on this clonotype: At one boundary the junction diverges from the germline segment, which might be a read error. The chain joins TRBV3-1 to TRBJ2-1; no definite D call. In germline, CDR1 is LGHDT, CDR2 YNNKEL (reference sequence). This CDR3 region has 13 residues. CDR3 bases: TGTGCCAGCAACCAAGATCGAGGTCGGGAGCAGTTCTTC. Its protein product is CASNQDRGREQFF.

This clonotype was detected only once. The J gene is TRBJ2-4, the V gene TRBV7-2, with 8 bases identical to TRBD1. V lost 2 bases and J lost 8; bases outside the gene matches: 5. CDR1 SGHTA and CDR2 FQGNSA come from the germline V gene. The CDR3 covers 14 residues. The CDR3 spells CASSLQGAGDIQYF. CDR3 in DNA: TGTGCCAGCAGCTTACAGGGGGCAGGGGACATTCAGTACTTC. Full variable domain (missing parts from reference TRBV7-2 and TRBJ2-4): GAGVSQSPSNKVTEKGKDVELRCDPISGHTALYWYRQSLGQGLEFLIYFQGNSAPDKSGLPSDRFSAERTGGSVSTLTIQRTQQEDSAVYLCASSLQGAGDIQYFGAGTRLSVL.

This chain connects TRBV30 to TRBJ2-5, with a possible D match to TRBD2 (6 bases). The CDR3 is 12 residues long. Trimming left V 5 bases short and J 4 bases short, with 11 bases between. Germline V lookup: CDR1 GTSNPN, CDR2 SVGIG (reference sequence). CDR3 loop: CAWVTGGETQYF. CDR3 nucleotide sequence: TGTGCCTGGGTCACCGGGGGAGAGACCCAGTACTTC.

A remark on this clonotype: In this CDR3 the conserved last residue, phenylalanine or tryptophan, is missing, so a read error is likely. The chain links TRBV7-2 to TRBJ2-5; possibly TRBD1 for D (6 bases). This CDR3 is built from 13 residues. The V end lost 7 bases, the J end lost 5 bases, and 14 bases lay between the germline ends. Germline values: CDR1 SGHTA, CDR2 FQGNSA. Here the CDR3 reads CASNPSRGETQYV. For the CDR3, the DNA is TGTGCCAGCAACCCTAGCAGGGGTGAGACCCAGTACGTC.

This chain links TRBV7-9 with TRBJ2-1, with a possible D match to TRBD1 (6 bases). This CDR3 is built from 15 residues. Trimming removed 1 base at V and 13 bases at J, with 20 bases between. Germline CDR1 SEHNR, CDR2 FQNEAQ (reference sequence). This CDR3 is CASSLGGQIQETQFF. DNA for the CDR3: TGTGCCAGCAGCTTAGGTGGACAGATTCAAGAGACCCAGTTCTTC.

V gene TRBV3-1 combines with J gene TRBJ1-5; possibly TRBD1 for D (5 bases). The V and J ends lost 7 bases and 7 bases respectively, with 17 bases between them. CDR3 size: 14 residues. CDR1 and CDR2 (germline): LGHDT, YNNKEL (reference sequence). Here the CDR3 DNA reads TGTGCCAGCAACCTTAGGGGATCGGGGCAGCCCCAGCATTTT. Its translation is CASNLRGSGQPQHF.

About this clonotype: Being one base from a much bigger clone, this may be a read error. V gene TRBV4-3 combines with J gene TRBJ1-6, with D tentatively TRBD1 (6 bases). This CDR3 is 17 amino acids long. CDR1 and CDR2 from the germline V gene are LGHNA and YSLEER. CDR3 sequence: CASSHATRGAYNSPPHF. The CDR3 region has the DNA TGCGCCAGCAGCCACGCGACTCGGGGGGCCTATAATTCACCCCCCCACTTT.

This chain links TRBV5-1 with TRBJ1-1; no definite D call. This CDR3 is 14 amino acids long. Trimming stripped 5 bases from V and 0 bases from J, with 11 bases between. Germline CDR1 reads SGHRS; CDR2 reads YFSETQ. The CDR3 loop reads CASRLDPMNTEAFF. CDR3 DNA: TGCGCCAGCAGGCTCGACCCCATGAACACTGAAGCTTTCTTT.

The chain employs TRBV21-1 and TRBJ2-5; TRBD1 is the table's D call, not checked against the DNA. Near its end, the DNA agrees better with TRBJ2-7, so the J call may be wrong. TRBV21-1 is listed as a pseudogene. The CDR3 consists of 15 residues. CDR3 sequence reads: CASSKERARAYEQYF. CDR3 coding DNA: TGTGCCAGCAGCAAAGAGAGGGCGCGGGCCTACGAGCAGTACTTC.

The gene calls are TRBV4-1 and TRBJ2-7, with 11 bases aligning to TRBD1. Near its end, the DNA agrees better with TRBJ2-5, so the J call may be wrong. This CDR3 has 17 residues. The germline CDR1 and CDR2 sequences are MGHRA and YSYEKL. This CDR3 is CASSQGTGGQLSRTQYF. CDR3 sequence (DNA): TGCGCCAGCAGCCAAGGGACAGGGGGCCAGCTGTCGAGGACCCAGTACTTC.

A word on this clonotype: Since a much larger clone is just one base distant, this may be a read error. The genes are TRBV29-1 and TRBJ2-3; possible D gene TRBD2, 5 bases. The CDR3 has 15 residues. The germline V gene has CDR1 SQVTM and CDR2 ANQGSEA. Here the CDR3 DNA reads TGCGGCGTTGTTGGGCTAGCCGGTATTACAGATACGCAGTATTTT. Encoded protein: CGVVGLAGITDTQYF.